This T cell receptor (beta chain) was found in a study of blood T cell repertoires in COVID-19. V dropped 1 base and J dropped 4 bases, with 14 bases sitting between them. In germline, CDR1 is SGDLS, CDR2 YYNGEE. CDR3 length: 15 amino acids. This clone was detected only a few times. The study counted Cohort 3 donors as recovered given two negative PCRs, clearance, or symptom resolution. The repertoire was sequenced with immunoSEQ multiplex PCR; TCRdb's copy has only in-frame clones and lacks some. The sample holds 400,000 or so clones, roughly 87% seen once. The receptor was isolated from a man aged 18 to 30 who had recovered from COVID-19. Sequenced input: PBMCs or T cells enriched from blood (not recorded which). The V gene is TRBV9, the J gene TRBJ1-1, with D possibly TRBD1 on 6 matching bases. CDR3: CASSVKGGISTEAFF. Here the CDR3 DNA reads TGTGCCAGCAGCGTAAAAGGGGGAATAAGCACTGAAGCTTTCTTT.